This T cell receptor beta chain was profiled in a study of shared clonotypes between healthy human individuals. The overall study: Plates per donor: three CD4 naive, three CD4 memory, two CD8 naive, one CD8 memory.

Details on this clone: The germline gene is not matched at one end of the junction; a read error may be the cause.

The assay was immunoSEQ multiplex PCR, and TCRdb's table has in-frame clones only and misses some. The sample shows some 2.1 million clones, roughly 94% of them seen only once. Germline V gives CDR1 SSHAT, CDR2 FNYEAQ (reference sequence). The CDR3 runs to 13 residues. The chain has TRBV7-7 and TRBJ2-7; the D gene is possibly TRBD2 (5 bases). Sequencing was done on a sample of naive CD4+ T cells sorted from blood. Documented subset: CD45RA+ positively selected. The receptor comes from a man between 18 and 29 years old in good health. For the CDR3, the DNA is TGTGCTAGCAGCTTAGACGGGATCTACGAGCAGTACTTC. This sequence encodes CASSLDGIYEQYF.